This TCR beta chain was recovered during a study of T and B cells in COVID-19 patients. This CDR3 has 14 amino acids. Per germline, CDR1 LNHDA and CDR2 SQIVND (reference sequence). Between the trimmed V and J ends, which lost 4 bases and 2 bases, there was a span of 10 bases. By share of the sample, this clonotype is medium-sized (0.01 to 0.1%). BIOMED2 TRB-A/B primer pools were used in multiplex TRB PCR. TCRdb re-analysed the multiplex PCR reads in MiXCR, keeping a single row per CDR3 protein. The sample yields approximately 11,000 distinct CDR3 sequences, 30% seen once. TRB was amplified from roughly 250-500 ng of blood genomic DNA.

This TCR derives from a human donor with active COVID-19. The sample consisted of blood. The rearrangement uses TRBV19 and TRBJ2-3, with D possibly TRBD2 on 5 matching bases. The CDR3 region is CASSRRALTDTQYF. For the CDR3, the DNA is TGTGCCAGTAGTAGGCGGGCACTCACAGATACGCAGTATTTT.